The 13 T cell receptor beta chains below were found in one sample sequenced in a study of T cell responses to AZD1222 COVID-19 vaccine. Here immunoSEQ multiplex PCR was the method, and the copy in TCRdb shows in-frame clones only, minus some. This repertoire shows 50,000 to 85,000 clones, 75% to 85% found once; its top ten account for roughly 21%. The input for sequencing was peripheral blood, taken on day 0 of MenACWY control vaccination. The receptors were gathered from an adult in good health.

The chain employs TRBV4-1 and TRBJ2-2, with D tentatively TRBD1 (7 bases). Trimming took off 2 bases at V and 6 bases at J, with 10 bases between the two ends. Looked up from germline, CDR1 is MGHRA and CDR2 is YSYEKL. This CDR3 comprises 14 residues. DNA for the CDR3: TGCGCCAGCAGCCAACCCAGGGGGGCCGGGGAGCTGTTTTTT. The encoded protein is CASSQPRGAGELFF.

The chain employs TRBV27 and TRBJ1-5, with D uncertain. Germline loops: CDR1 MNHEY, CDR2 SMNVEV (reference sequence). The CDR3 totals 16 residues. Between the trimmed V and J ends, which lost 7 bases and 4 bases, there was a span of 20 bases. The CDR3 DNA reads as TGTGCCAGCACTCCCCGGCTCACCGCCGGGAATCAGCCCCAGCATTTT. Translated, it gives CASTPRLTAGNQPQHF.

V and J are TRBV28 and TRBJ1-1; tentative D call: TRBD1 (6 bases). Germline CDR1 and CDR2: MDHEN and SYDVKM. The CDR3 loop spans 13 amino acids. Trimming removed 8 bases from V and 0 bases from J, with 10 bases in between. CDR3 sequence reads: CASLGAMNTEAFF. The CDR3, as DNA: TGTGCCAGCCTGGGGGCTATGAACACTGAAGCTTTCTTT. The full variable domain, its missing parts supplied by reference TRBV28 and TRBJ1-1, is DVKVTQSSRYLVKRTGEKVFLECVQDMDHENMFWYRQDPGLGLRLIYFSYDVKMKEKGDIPEGYSVSREKKERFSLILESASTNQTSMYLCASLGAMNTEAFFGQGTRLTVV.

The CDR3 sequence is CASSSRVAGLTDTQYF. The CDR3 nucleotides read TGTGCCAGCAGCTCTCGGGTAGCGGGGTTGACAGATACGCAGTATTTT. The rearrangement joins TRBV7-8 to TRBJ2-3; 8 nucleotides align to TRBD2. With V trimmed by 4 bases and J by 3 bases, 9 bases remained unmatched. Germline V gene sequence: CDR1 SGHVS, CDR2 FQNEAQ. The CDR3 length is 16 residues.

This chain uses TRBV11-2 with TRBJ1-2, with D hard to call. V lost 5 bases, J lost 8 bases, and 12 bases lay in between. CDR1 is SGHAT and CDR2 is FQNNGV in the germline V gene. The CDR3 totals 12 residues. The CDR3 DNA reads as TGTGCCAGCAGCCGGGGTAGGAGCGGCTACACCTTC. Its protein product is CASSRGRSGYTF.

The V gene is TRBV5-4, the J gene TRBJ1-6, with 7 nucleotides matching TRBD1. Germline CDR1 and CDR2: SGHNT and YYREEE (reference sequence). The junction had 5 bases not matched to a gene; V was cut back by 4 bases and J by 7 bases. This CDR3 has 14 residues. CDR3 DNA: TGTGCCAGCAGCATCCCGGGACAGAATTCACCCCTCCACTTT. Amino acids: CASSIPGQNSPLHF.

The chain links TRBV29-1 to TRBJ1-1, with 9 positions matching TRBD1. From germline, CDR1 is SQVTM and CDR2 ANQGSEA. With 6 bases clipped from V and 5 bases from J, the junction kept 10 bases outside the gene matches. The CDR3 runs to 14 residues. CDR3 in amino acids: CSVQNTGGRTEAFF. CDR3 in DNA: TGCAGCGTACAGAATACAGGGGGCAGGACTGAAGCTTTCTTT.

The V call is TRBV29-1, the J call TRBJ1-2; D gene uncertain. V dropped 2 bases and J dropped 1 base, with 5 bases sitting between them. The CDR3 sequence is 12 residues long. Germline-derived CDR1 and CDR2 are SQVTM and ANQGSEA. The CDR3 nucleotides read TGCAGCGTTGAAATGGATAACTATGGCTACACCTTC. Translating gives CSVEMDNYGYTF.

This clone has only a few counts. The chain links TRBV2 to TRBJ2-2; D is uncertain. V dropped 4 bases and J dropped 3 bases, with 15 bases sitting between them. The germline V gene has CDR1 SNHLY and CDR2 FYNNEI. The CDR3 contains 16 residues. The CDR3 DNA sequence: TGTGCCAGCAGTGGGGGTCCCCCAATCCACACCGGGGAGCTGTTTTTT. It yields the protein CASSGGPPIHTGELFF.

J is TRBJ2-7 and V is TRBV30; D not certain. CDR3 length equals 14 residues. Germline-derived CDR1 and CDR2 are GTSNPN and SVGIG (reference sequence). Deletions cut 0 bases from V and 2 bases from J, with 11 bases between. CDR3 nucleotide sequence: TGTGCCTGGAGTGTTCGACTTACGGCCTACGAGCAGTACTTC. Its protein is CAWSVRLTAYEQYF.

This sequence joins TRBV9 and TRBJ1-5, with D maybe TRBD1 (6 bases). The CDR3 runs 14 residues. The germline V and J ends were trimmed by 4 bases and 5 bases, with 13 bases remaining between them. Germline CDR1 is SGDLS and CDR2 is YYNGEE. The CDR3 loop reads CASSSGGGHQPQHF. CDR3 nucleotide sequence: TGTGCCAGCAGCTCGGGCGGGGGCCATCAGCCCCAGCATTTT.

The chain links TRBV15 to TRBJ2-5; 10 nucleotides line up with TRBD1. Looked up from germline, CDR1 is LNHNV and CDR2 is YYDKDF (reference sequence). Trimming cost V 0 bases and J 3 bases; bases outside gene matches: 4. This CDR3 is 16 amino acids long. For the CDR3, the DNA is TGTGCCACCAGCAGAGATTGGACAGGGGGGGAAGAGACCCAGTACTTC. Translated, it gives CATSRDWTGGEETQYF.

J is TRBJ1-2 and V is TRBV2; D gene ambiguous. The CDR3 length is 13 residues. Germline-derived CDR1 and CDR2 are SNHLY and FYNNEI. V was clipped by 4 bases and J by 4 bases, with 10 bases between them. The chain's CDR3 is CASSVRVGYGYTF. CDR3 DNA: TGTGCCAGCAGTGTCCGGGTGGGCTATGGCTACACCTTC.